The 27 T cell receptor beta chains below were found in one sample sequenced in a study of identical twins. A single record per CDR3 protein comes from TCRdb applying MiXCR to the 5' RACE reads. The sample includes roughly 700,000 distinct CDR3 sequences, around 8.6% of them seen just once. The data were also submitted as part of a second study, on yellow fever vaccine responses in identical twins.

Sequencing used PBMCs. The source is a woman aged 18 to 35 in good health.

The sample holds many counts of this clonotype. The rearrangement links TRBV20-1 to TRBJ2-1; D may be TRBD2 (7 bases). V lost 8 bases, J lost 3 bases, and 17 bases lay in between. CDR3 length: 14 residues. CDR1 is DFQATT and CDR2 is SNEGSKA in the germline V gene (reference sequence). The CDR3 sequence: CSTQGGAGYNEQFF. The CDR3, as DNA: TGCAGTACTCAAGGGGGGGCTGGCTACAATGAGCAGTTCTTC.

This clonotype was counted between two and nine times. V is TRBV4-1 and J is TRBJ2-3; no firm D call. This CDR3 region has 19 residues. Deletions cut 0 bases from V and 0 bases from J, with 19 bases between. Germline assignment: CDR1 MGHRA and CDR2 YSYEKL. The CDR3, as DNA: TGCGCCAGCAGCCAAGATAGAGACCTGCTCGTGGGAAGCACAGATACGCAGTATTTT. It encodes CASSQDRDLLVGSTDTQYF.

The chain combines TRBV20-1 with TRBJ2-3; TRBD2 might be the D (6 bases). Trimming left V 3 bases short and J 10 bases short, with 11 bases between. Germline V gene sequence: CDR1 DFQATT, CDR2 SNEGSKA (reference sequence). This CDR3 spans 11 amino acids. The CDR3 sequence: CSASSEGAQYF. In DNA form, the CDR3 reads TGCAGTGCTAGTTCGGAGGGCGCGCAGTATTTT.

The rearrangement uses TRBV20-1 and TRBJ2-1; 8 nucleotides match TRBD2. There are 15 residues in the CDR3. CDR1 DFQATT and CDR2 SNEGSKA come from the germline V gene (reference sequence). With 5 bases clipped from V and 0 bases from J, the junction kept 6 bases outside the gene matches. The CDR3 DNA reads as TGCAGTGCTGCCATAGCGGGGAGCTCCTACAATGAGCAGTTCTTC. It yields the protein CSAAIAGSSYNEQFF.

This clonotype was observed a few times. J is TRBJ1-6 and V is TRBV28, with D tentatively TRBD1 (5 bases). V lost 8 bases and J 0 bases, leaving 11 bases between the germline ends. CDR1 and CDR2 from the germline V gene are MDHEN and SYDVKM. The CDR3 sequence is 15 residues long. The CDR3 spells CASVRGGSYNSPLHF. CDR3 nucleotide sequence: TGTGCCAGCGTCCGGGGGGGCTCCTATAATTCACCCCTCCACTTT.

J is TRBJ1-1 and V is TRBV3-1, with 8 bases identical to TRBD1. This CDR3 has 15 amino acids. Germline V lookup: CDR1 LGHDT, CDR2 YNNKEL (reference sequence). After removal of 0 bases from V and 6 bases from J, the junction contained 6 bases not matched to a gene. CDR3: CASSQEWDRLPEAFF. In DNA, the CDR3 is TGTGCCAGCAGCCAAGAGTGGGACAGGCTTCCTGAAGCTTTCTTT. The full variable domain, completed using reference TRBV3-1 and TRBJ1-1, is DTAVSQTPKYLVTQMGNDKSIKCEQNLGHDTMYWYKQDSKKFLKIMFSYNNKELIINETVPNRFSPKSPDKAHLNLHINSLELGDSAVYFCASSQEWDRLPEAFFGQGTRLTVV.

This clonotype was seen a few times. This rearrangement joins TRBV6-5 to TRBJ2-7; 9 bases line up with TRBD1. Germline CDR1 reads MNHEY; CDR2 reads SVGAGI. CDR3 size: 14 residues. V trimming: 4 bases; J trimming: 5 bases; junction bases outside the gene matches: 6. CDR3 in DNA: TGTGCCAGCAGTTTCGGGACAGGGCGTAACGAGCAGTACTTC. It encodes CASSFGTGRNEQYF.

V and J are TRBV12-3 or TRBV12-4 and TRBJ2-2, with 7 bases identical to TRBD1. The CDR3 is 16 residues long. V shed 3 bases, J shed 2 bases, and the junction held 6 bases outside the gene matches. CDR3 DNA: TGTGCCAGCAGTTTGGACGGGACAGCTAACACCGGGGAGCTGTTTTTT. It codes for CASSLDGTANTGELFF.

This clonotype was observed a few times. J is TRBJ2-6 and V is TRBV5-6, with 8 bases lining up with TRBD1. Germline V gene lookup returns CDR1 SGHDT and CDR2 YYEEEE. The CDR3 runs to 16 residues. The J segment lost 3 bases and the V segment lost 5 bases, leaving 7 bases of the junction unmatched. This chain's CDR3 is CASSLVGTGGANVLTF. Written as DNA, the CDR3 is TGTGCCAGCAGTCTGGTCGGGACAGGTGGGGCCAACGTCCTGACTTTC.

The chain combines TRBV12-3 or TRBV12-4 with TRBJ2-1; 13 bases are shared with TRBD2. The CDR3 is 14 residues long. Trimming cost V 4 bases and J 9 bases; bases outside gene matches: 3. CDR3 nucleotides: TGTGCCAGCAGTTGGACTAGCGGGGGTAGTGAGCAGTTCTTC. This encodes CASSWTSGGSEQFF.

This clonotype appeared a few times. This rearrangement joins TRBV7-2 to TRBJ2-2, with D unresolved. V was trimmed by 3 bases and J by 10 bases, leaving 9 bases between them. Germline values: CDR1 SGHTA, CDR2 FQGNSA. The CDR3 length is 12 residues. The CDR3 loop reads CASSFSVSELFF. The CDR3 DNA reads TGTGCCAGCAGCTTTTCGGTTTCGGAGCTGTTTTTT.

This sequence joins TRBV7-9 and TRBJ2-2; D unresolved. V was cut by 1 base and J by 4 bases, with 13 bases left in between. Germline CDR1 reads SEHNR; CDR2 reads FQNEAQ (reference sequence). This CDR3 has 16 residues. Here the CDR3 reads CASSLGVGSSTGELFF. The CDR3 region has the DNA TGTGCCAGCAGCTTAGGGGTCGGGTCGTCCACCGGGGAGCTGTTTTTT.

The table lists this clonotype with a few counts. This chain links TRBV13 with TRBJ2-4; D is possibly TRBD1 (6 bases). CDR3 length: 14 amino acids. Germline CDR1 reads PRHDT; CDR2 reads FYEKMQ (reference sequence). V gave up 8 bases and J gave up 4 bases, with 15 bases separating them. CDR3 nucleotide sequence: TGTGCCAGCCGACGAGGGCAGGGGAAAAACATTCAGTACTTC. It specifies CASRRGQGKNIQYF.

This clonotype came up a few times. The chain is built from TRBV20-1 and TRBJ2-4, with D hard to call. Germline CDR1 is DFQATT and CDR2 is SNEGSKA (reference sequence). The CDR3 has 11 residues. Trimming stripped 8 bases from V and 8 bases from J, with 13 bases between. The CDR3, as DNA: TGCAGTTCCCCTCGTAAGGACATTCAGTACTTC. Translation: CSSPRKDIQYF.

This clonotype occurred many times. This chain uses TRBV29-1 with TRBJ2-7, with 10 positions matching TRBD1. Unmatched junction bases numbered 6, after V lost 7 bases and J lost 6 bases. The V gene's germline CDR1 is SQVTM and CDR2 ANQGSEA. This CDR3 is built from 12 residues. CDR3: CSASGTGVEQYF. The CDR3 region has the DNA TGCAGCGCTTCCGGGACAGGGGTCGAGCAGTACTTC.

In its sample, this clonotype was seen a few times. The chain couples TRBV7-9 to TRBJ2-1, with a possible D match to TRBD2 (6 bases). The CDR3 contains 17 residues. V was clipped by 1 base and J by 2 bases, with 15 bases between them. The germline V gene encodes CDR1 SEHNR and CDR2 FQNEAQ (reference sequence). The DNA for the CDR3 is TGTGCCAGCAGCTTAGGGGTGGGACTTTGGACCTACAATGAGCAGTTCTTC. Encoded protein: CASSLGVGLWTYNEQFF.

In this sample, this clonotype turned up a few times. The chain recombines TRBV24-1 with TRBJ2-3; 8 bases fit TRBD1. CDR3 length equals 15 residues. V trimming: 4 bases; J trimming: 4 bases; junction bases outside the gene matches: 6. Germline V CDR1 and CDR2: KGHDR, SFDVKD. CDR3 sequence reads: CATSEVRGQADTQYF. The CDR3, as DNA: TGTGCCACCAGTGAGGTCAGGGGGCAAGCAGATACGCAGTATTTT.

About this clonotype itself: This clone may be a read error of a much larger clone one base away. The chain carries TRBV3-1 and TRBJ2-7, with D perhaps TRBD2 (6 bases). The CDR3 runs to 16 residues. The germline gives CDR1 LGHDT, CDR2 YNNKEL (reference sequence). The CDR3 coding sequence is TGTGCCAGCAGCCAAGATCTTGGAGGGAGAAAGTCCGAGCTGTACTTC. Translation: CASSQDLGGRKSELYF.

Many counts were recorded for this clonotype. This chain uses TRBV7-9 with TRBJ2-5; the D gene is possibly TRBD1 (6 bases). This CDR3 is 14 amino acids long. V lost 4 bases, J lost 2 bases, and 11 bases lay in between. Germline V gene sequence: CDR1 SEHNR, CDR2 FQNEAQ (reference sequence). CDR3 in DNA: TGTGCCAGCAGCTATCCCGACAGGCAAGAGACCCAGTACTTC. It is translated as CASSYPDRQETQYF.

V is TRBV21-1 and J is TRBJ2-5; the table calls TRBD1, which could not be checked here. TRBV21-1 is given as a pseudogene. There are 16 residues in the CDR3. CDR3 coding DNA: TGTGCCAGCAGCAAGGGCGACCGCCGTTCCCAAGGGACCCAGTACTTC. The encoded protein is CASSKGDRRSQGTQYF.

This clonotype has a count of ten or more. The V call is TRBV29-1, the J call TRBJ2-2, with TRBD2 identical over 9 bases. The CDR3 contains 13 residues. Losses at the gene ends were 6 bases for V and 5 bases for J; bases not matched to a gene: 4. Per germline, CDR1 SQVTM and CDR2 ANQGSEA. The CDR3 DNA is TGCAGCGTAAGACTAGCGGTGACCGGGGAGCTGTTTTTT. Its translation: CSVRLAVTGELFF.

This clonotype was seen a handful of times. The rearrangement links TRBV5-4 to TRBJ2-3; D gene uncertain. Deletions cut 0 bases from V and 1 base from J, with 12 bases between. The germline CDR1 and CDR2 sequences are SGHNT and YYREEE (reference sequence). There are 16 residues in the CDR3. The CDR3 spells CASSLASVRGTDTQYF. DNA for the CDR3: TGTGCCAGCAGCTTGGCCAGTGTTCGTGGCACAGATACGCAGTATTTT.

This clonotype was observed a handful of times. V usage is TRBV7-9 and J usage is TRBJ2-7, with TRBD1 matching 8 bases. Losses at the gene ends were 1 base for V and 7 bases for J; bases not matched to a gene: 9. The CDR3 sequence is 15 residues long. CDR1 SEHNR and CDR2 FQNEAQ come from the germline V gene (reference sequence). CDR3 DNA sequence: TGTGCCAGCAGCTTAGGGACAGGGCGTCTTAGAGAGCAGTACTTC. Translating gives CASSLGTGRLREQYF.

This clonotype occurred many times. This sequence joins TRBV12-3 or TRBV12-4 and TRBJ2-7; D is tentatively TRBD1 or TRBD2 (5 bases each). With 5 bases removed from V and 5 bases from J, the gap between germline ends came to 7 bases. This CDR3 is 11 amino acids long. CDR3 coding DNA: TGTGCCAGCAGTCGGGGCGACGAGCAGTACTTC. Encoded protein: CASSRGDEQYF.

This clonotype was counted a few times. The V gene is TRBV7-6, the J gene TRBJ2-2, with TRBD2 matching 11 bases. The junction had 2 bases not matched to a gene; V was cut back by 5 bases and J by 0 bases. The V gene's germline CDR1 is SGHVS and CDR2 FNYEAQ. The CDR3 contains 16 residues. The DNA of the CDR3 is TGTGCCAGCAGCATACTAGCGGGAGCGAACACCGGGGAGCTGTTTTTT. Protein sequence: CASSILAGANTGELFF.

This rearrangement joins TRBV15 to TRBJ2-1; perhaps D is TRBD1 or TRBD2 (5 bases each). V gave up 0 bases and J gave up 8 bases, with 11 bases separating them. Per germline, CDR1 LNHNV and CDR2 YYDKDF (reference sequence). The CDR3 is 14 residues long. CDR3 protein: CATSRDGDGYEQFF. CDR3 DNA sequence: TGTGCCACCAGCAGAGATGGGGACGGATATGAGCAGTTCTTC.

Only a few counts were recorded for this clonotype. This rearrangement joins TRBV4-3 to TRBJ2-7; tentative D call: TRBD2 (5 bases). V was shortened by 0 bases and J by 3 bases, with 12 bases between the two germline ends. Germline V lookup: CDR1 LGHNA, CDR2 YSLEER. This CDR3 contains 15 residues. Here the CDR3 DNA reads TGCGCCAGCAGCCAAGATCTAGCACTTGACTACGAGCAGTACTTC. It translates to CASSQDLALDYEQYF.